This TCR beta chain was documented in a study of T cell responses to AZD1222 COVID-19 vaccine. Study-level results: Vaccine-associated CD4 TCRs spanned spike, dominant at 160-218 and 743-854. Most donors were white British, females outnumbered males, and clonal diversity was possibly underestimated. Two AZD1222 doses significantly raised spike-specific TCR breadth and depth over controls. Just a handful of AZD1222 recipients tested seropositive at baseline.

As for this clone: Its antigen is not identified.

This table comes from immunoSEQ multiplex PCR, and its TCRdb copy is limited to in-frame clones, with some not included. The table records approximately 180,000 clones, just over 90% of them present only once. This CDR3 is 14 amino acids long. The gene calls are TRBV21-1 and TRBJ2-3; the table's D call, TRBD1, was not checked against the DNA. TRBV21-1 constitutes a pseudogene. The material was peripheral blood, obtained on day 0 of AZD1222 vaccination. The TCR comes from an adult in good health. The CDR3 is CASSGTGSHRYAVF. CDR3 bases: TGTGCCAGCAGCGGGACAGGGTCACACAGATACGCAGTATTT.